Listed below are T cell receptor beta chains from one sample, sequenced in a study of T cells after posttransplantation cyclophosphamide. Using immunoSEQ multiplex PCR, the repertoire was profiled, and TCRdb retains in-frame clones only, with some absent. This sample includes about 40,000 clones with no singletons; its ten biggest clones take up about 6.2%. Material for sequencing was PBMCs. These receptors came from a man aged 25 to 40 in good health and a related stem cell transplant donor. Each CDR3 is given with its conserved first and last residue. Each record gives: V gene, CDR3 length, J gene, CDR3 protein.

TRBV12-3/TRBV12-4,14,TRBJ2-3,CASRMTGAGDTQYF
TRBV9,14,TRBJ1-4,CASSGPRTNEKLFF
TRBV4-1,13,TRBJ2-5,CASSQTRGETQYF
TRBV7-8,16,TRBJ2-2,CASSVGLAGGTGELFF
TRBV19,13,TRBJ1-1,CASIYRIGGEAFF
TRBV2,15,TRBJ1-4,CASNTGERTNEKLFF
TRBV7-6,16,TRBJ2-2,CASSLPSGGNTGELFF
TRBV6-2/TRBV6-3,12,TRBJ1-2,CASSFLNYGYTF
TRBV4-2,17,TRBJ1-2,CASSPEGQGEGWYGYTF
TRBV7-8,18,TRBJ1-5,CASSLTGQIVSRNQPQHF
TRBV4-2,16,TRBJ1-5,CASSQGDRDSNQPQHF
TRBV6-2/TRBV6-3,17,TRBJ1-2,CASNPAASTFPLYGYTF
TRBV27,13,TRBJ2-1,CASSLRNYNEQFF
TRBV12-3/TRBV12-4,16,TRBJ1-1,CASIGLGFLMNTEAFF
TRBV24-1,15,TRBJ2-1,CATSDEGVSYNEQFF
TRBV5-1,15,TRBJ1-6,CASSLEGLDNSPLHF
TRBV18,16,TRBJ2-7,CASSPLRGRGKNEQYF
TRBV6-2/TRBV6-3,14,TRBJ2-7,CASSRTGGHYEQYF
TRBV5-5,14,TRBJ2-7,CASSLLDQGSEQYF
TRBV9,13,TRBJ2-3,CASSVPGSDTQYF
TRBV28,14,TRBJ2-5,CASSSRGASETQYF
TRBV6-2/TRBV6-3,14,TRBJ1-1,CASSPTGVNTEAFF
TRBV4-3,15,TRBJ2-3,CASSRNPAGTDTQYF
TRBV5-1,15,TRBJ2-5,CASSLIAGGQETQYF
TRBV12-3/TRBV12-4,11,TRBJ2-7,CASGQMGEQYF
TRBV2,12,TRBJ1-2,CASSEQNYGYTF
TRBV6-2/TRBV6-3,13,TRBJ1-3,CASGDRAGNTIYF
TRBV6-2/TRBV6-3,12,TRBJ1-1,CASNTGTTEAFF
TRBV5-4,15,TRBJ1-2,CASSSGGRGEYGYTF
TRBV6-1,14,TRBJ1-4,CASKGTGANEKLFF
TRBV19,17,TRBJ1-2,CASSPQAGSHFLYGYTF
TRBV9,15,TRBJ1-4,CASSAPGQFNEKLFF
TRBV5-4,14,TRBJ2-7,CASRRGEESYEQYF
TRBV10-1,16,TRBJ2-3,CASSEGQASSTDTQYF
TRBV19,18,TRBJ2-3,CASSGGGILAAQRYTQYF
TRBV28,13,TRBJ2-7,CASIGTGGYEQYF
TRBV5-1,15,TRBJ1-1,CASSWDRASDTEAFF
TRBV7-3,15,TRBJ2-3,CASSLTAYNTDTQYF
TRBV5-1,14,TRBJ2-1,CASSLEGRRSEQFF
TRBV7-2,15,TRBJ1-1,CASSLTVAANTEAFF
TRBV2,16,TRBJ1-4,CASSDHAPGKTGKLFF